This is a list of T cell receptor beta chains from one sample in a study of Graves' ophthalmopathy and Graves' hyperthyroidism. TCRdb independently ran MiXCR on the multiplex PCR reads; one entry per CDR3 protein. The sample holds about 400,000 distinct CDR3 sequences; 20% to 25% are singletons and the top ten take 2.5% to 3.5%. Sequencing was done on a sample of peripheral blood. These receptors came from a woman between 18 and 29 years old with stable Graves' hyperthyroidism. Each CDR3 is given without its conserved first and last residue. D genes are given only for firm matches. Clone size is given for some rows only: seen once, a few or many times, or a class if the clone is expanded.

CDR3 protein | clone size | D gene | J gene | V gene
ASSATDRGSTEAF | - | TRBD1 | TRBJ1-1 | TRBV6-1
ASSPRYASYEQY | many | - | TRBJ2-7 | TRBV28
ASRTTGTGVRNTGELF | few | TRBD1 | TRBJ2-2 | TRBV11-2
ASSFGEYQETQY | many | - | TRBJ2-5 | TRBV11-2
SVEEGPEQY | many | - | TRBJ2-7 | TRBV29-1
ASSSSGQGFDEQY | few | TRBD1 | TRBJ2-7 | TRBV7-3
RDSGQPNTGELF | many | TRBD1 | TRBJ2-2 | TRBV20-1
ASSSSFRGKNIQY | many | - | TRBJ2-4 | TRBV7-6
AIKKGVFGETQY | - | - | TRBJ2-5 | TRBV10-3
ASSDPGAREAF | many | - | TRBJ1-1 | TRBV25-1
ASAGTGDSPLH | - | TRBD1 | TRBJ1-6 | TRBV2
AWNPADTEAF | many | - | TRBJ1-1 | TRBV30
SARVRGRRFYEQY | many | TRBD2 | TRBJ2-7 | TRBV20-1
SAPDRGAGNTIY | many | TRBD1 | TRBJ1-3 | TRBV20-1
ASSEETSGSYEQY | many | TRBD2 | TRBJ2-7 | TRBV6-1
SASVGTQFGYEQY | - | - | TRBJ2-7 | TRBV20-1
ASSLARGGAIGWSTEAF | - | - | TRBJ1-1 | TRBV11-2
SARGWESSPLH | - | - | TRBJ1-6 | TRBV20-1
ASSSKIHRYEQY | many | - | TRBJ2-7 | TRBV12-3/TRBV12-4
ASSEQGNSYEQY | many | - | TRBJ2-7 | TRBV7-9
ASSWGTSGELF | many | TRBD2 | TRBJ2-2 | TRBV5-1
ASSFRFQGTNYGYT | many | - | TRBJ1-2 | TRBV28
ASSEWEDRSPLH | many | - | TRBJ1-6 | TRBV2
ASIWTANTEAF | many | - | TRBJ1-1 | TRBV2
SAESGNNQPQH | many | - | TRBJ1-5 | TRBV20-1
ASSATGLAGSTDTQY | many | TRBD2 | TRBJ2-3 | TRBV6-2/TRBV6-3
ATSDRPGTGARGDTQY | - | TRBD1 | TRBJ2-3 | TRBV24-1
ASALDQETQY | few | - | TRBJ2-5 | TRBV19
SASGGLAGGLETQY | - | TRBD2 | TRBJ2-5 | TRBV20-1
ASSLDLVKPQH | many | - | TRBJ1-5 | TRBV11-2
ASSADGSVAAYEQY | many | - | TRBJ2-7 | TRBV9
ASSRSSEQY | many | - | TRBJ2-7 | TRBV7-9
ASSLRGQSVF | once | - | TRBJ1-1 | TRBV7-2
ASTILSGYTEAF | many | - | TRBJ1-1 | TRBV7-9
ASRRSGRTDTQY | - | - | TRBJ2-3 | TRBV6-1
ASSRDQETQY | many | - | TRBJ2-5 | TRBV28
SAREIAKHRELF | many | - | TRBJ2-2 | TRBV20-1
ASRQTGIFDTEAF | - | - | TRBJ1-1 | TRBV7-8
ASTLAGGTETQY | many | TRBD2 | TRBJ2-5 | TRBV19
ASNTPTVNTEAF | - | - | TRBJ1-1 | TRBV12-3/TRBV12-4
ASSTTRGWQETQY | few | - | TRBJ2-5 | TRBV9
ASSEANSGIETQY | - | - | TRBJ2-5 | TRBV6-1
ASSATGLANLETQY | - | TRBD2 | TRBJ2-5 | TRBV3-1
ASRLGLAGEQY | many | TRBD2 | TRBJ2-7 | TRBV6-1
ASSLAGIPNTDAF | - | - | TRBJ1-1 | TRBV13
ASSLELAGIRETQY | many | TRBD2 | TRBJ2-5 | TRBV7-2
ASRPTGTGRNIQY | many | TRBD1 | TRBJ2-4 | TRBV28
SSRDRDYEQY | many | TRBD1 | TRBJ2-7 | TRBV29-1
ATPGGGSYGYT | many | TRBD1 | TRBJ1-2 | TRBV28
ASKRGAYEQY | many | - | TRBJ2-7 | TRBV12-3/TRBV12-4
AISESRGLLPYEQY | many | - | TRBJ2-7 | TRBV10-3
ASSATTGYTEAF | many | - | TRBJ1-1 | TRBV5-5
ASSLTSGFSYEQY | - | TRBD2 | TRBJ2-7 | TRBV7-2
ASSLLQGGEAF | many | - | TRBJ1-1 | TRBV11-2